This T cell receptor (beta chain) was identified in a study of T-cell reconstitution after alpha-beta-depleted transplantation in children. A TCRbeta library incorporating unique molecular identifiers was prepared. MiXCR, run by TCRdb on the PCR reads, gives a single entry per CDR3 protein. This sample has nearly 400,000 distinct CDR3 sequences; about 20% occur once, and the top ten carry around 4%. V lost 4 bases and J 9 bases, leaving 13 bases between the germline ends. Germline V lookup: CDR1 SEHNR, CDR2 FQNEAQ (reference sequence). CDR3 length: 12 residues. The source of this sequence is a human donor who donated a stem cell graft to a child with acute myeloid leukemia. V usage is TRBV7-9 and J usage is TRBJ2-7; D is uncertain. Sequenced material: PBMCs from the stem cell graft donor, taken from the stem cell graft. The CDR3 DNA reads TGTGCCAGCAGCTCAGCCCGCAGATTGCAGTACTTC. It translates to CASSSARRLQYF.